The 25 T cell receptor beta chains in this list originate from one sample, sequenced in a study of post-analysis software for immune sequencing data. No cognate antigen is known for these TCRs. Each TCR beta cDNA library carried unique molecular identifiers. TCRdb itself ran the PCR reads through MiXCR, one entry per CDR3 protein. The sample shows around 400,000 distinct CDR3 sequences, roughly 30% of them seen only once. General study points: In patients, five or six TRBV segments were more frequent than in controls, with TRBV5-6, TRBV5-1 and TRBV20-1 among them.

The sequencing sample was made of blood. These receptors were collected from a girl aged 5-17 years with multiple sclerosis.

Only a few counts were recorded for this clonotype. The J gene is TRBJ2-5, the V gene TRBV12-3 or TRBV12-4; possibly TRBD1 or TRBD2 for D (5 bases each). The CDR3 spans 15 residues. V lost 4 bases to trimming and J lost 4 bases, with 16 bases between them. The CDR3 sequence is CASSSGAKKGETQYF. CDR3 sequence (DNA): TGTGCCAGCAGTTCCGGGGCCAAAAAGGGAGAGACCCAGTACTTC.

Worth noting for this clonotype: One end of the junction fails to match germline, which may point to a read error. DNA for the CDR3: TGCAGGGCTAGAGATCGGGGTCAGCCCCAGCATTTT. Its protein product is CRARDRGQPQHF. The V gene is TRBV20-1, the J gene TRBJ1-5; D gene ambiguous. The V gene's germline CDR1 is DFQATT and CDR2 SNEGSKA (reference sequence). This CDR3 comprises 12 residues.

The V and J genes are TRBV9 and TRBJ1-4; no reliable D call. This CDR3 is built from 14 residues. Trimming removed 3 bases at V and 0 bases at J, with 6 bases between. Looked up from germline, CDR1 is SGDLS and CDR2 is YYNGEE. The DNA for the CDR3 is TGTGCCAGCAGCGAGTACGCAACTAATGAAAAACTGTTTTTT. This translates into CASSEYATNEKLFF.

This clonotype came up a few times. This chain connects TRBV14 to TRBJ2-5; no definite D call. The J call is doubtful: the DNA matches TRBJ2-7 better. This CDR3 spans 16 amino acids. Germline-derived CDR1 and CDR2 are SGHDN and FVKESK. The CDR3 bases are TGTGCCAGCAGCCAAGATAGGAGCCTTCCCTTTGGCGAGCAGTACTTC. Translated: CASSQDRSLPFGEQYF.

This clonotype was counted only a few times. The chain employs TRBV6-5 and TRBJ1-6; 10 positions match TRBD1. This CDR3 is built from 16 residues. Germline values: CDR1 MNHEY, CDR2 SVGAGI. The V gene end was trimmed by 6 bases and the J gene end by 7 bases; junction bases not matched to a gene: 9. CDR3 bases: TGTGCCAGCAGCAAACCGGGACAGGGGCTCAATTCACCCCTCCACTTT. It specifies CASSKPGQGLNSPLHF.

V is TRBV7-2 and J is TRBJ2-3, with 13 bases matching TRBD2. V lost 1 base and J lost 3; bases outside the gene matches: 7. CDR1 and CDR2 from the germline V gene are SGHTA and FQGNSA. CDR3 size: 18 residues. CDR3 DNA: TGTGCCAGCAGCTTAGGACTAGCGGGGGGCCGATATACAGATACGCAGTATTTT. It is translated as CASSLGLAGGRYTDTQYF.

The rearrangement links TRBV12-3 or TRBV12-4 to TRBJ1-2; D is ambiguous. The CDR3 is 13 amino acids. With 1 base removed from V and 6 bases from J, the gap between germline ends came to 9 bases. CDR3 in DNA: TGTGCCAGCAGTTTAGGCAGGAATCATGGCTACACCTTC. Translated, it gives CASSLGRNHGYTF.

The CDR3, as DNA: TGCGCCAGCAGCCCATCGGCGGGGGGGCGTGAGCAGTTCTTC. This codes for CASSPSAGGREQFF. J is TRBJ2-1 and V is TRBV5-1; TRBD2 matches 9 bases. The CDR3 runs to 14 residues. Germline lookup yields CDR1 SGHRS and CDR2 YFSETQ. The trim removed 4 bases at V and 9 bases at J, leaving 8 bases unmatched. Drawing the rest from reference TRBV5-1 and TRBJ2-1, the complete variable domain is KAGVTQTPRYLIKTRGQQVTLSCSPISGHRSVSWYQQTPGQGLQFLFEYFSETQRNKGNFPGRFSGRQFSNSRSEMNVSTLELGDSALYLCASSPSAGGREQFFGPGTRLTVL.

This clonotype was observed a handful of times. The V and J genes are TRBV6-2 or TRBV6-3 and TRBJ1-5, with 8 bases matching TRBD1. The length of the CDR3 is 15 residues. The V and J ends lost 6 bases and 1 base, in that order; junction bases with no gene match: 5. Germline V gene lookup returns CDR1 MNHEY and CDR2 SVGEGT. CDR3 region: CASRATGGSNQPQHF. For the CDR3, the DNA is TGTGCCAGCAGGGCTACAGGGGGAAGCAATCAGCCCCAGCATTTT.

The V call is TRBV11-2, the J call TRBJ1-6; D unresolved. The V gene's germline CDR1 is SGHAT and CDR2 FQNNGV. V lost 1 base to trimming and J lost 5 bases, with 9 bases between them. The CDR3 spans 15 residues. CDR3 nucleotide sequence: TGTGCCAGCAGCTTAGTTGCAGCTAATAATTCACCCCTCCACTTT. It yields the protein CASSLVAANNSPLHF.

The chain recombines TRBV12-3 or TRBV12-4 with TRBJ2-7; D tentatively reads TRBD1 or TRBD2 (5 bases each). The CDR3 has 12 residues. V shed 6 bases and J shed 7 bases, with 13 bases lying between them. CDR3 bases: TGTGCCAGCAGCCCCGGGACGTGGGAGCAGTACTTC. This translates into CASSPGTWEQYF.

V is TRBV14 and J is TRBJ2-3; TRBD1 is a possible D gene (6 bases). Germline V gives CDR1 SGHDN, CDR2 FVKESK. V lost 0 bases and J lost 0, with 13 bases in between. The CDR3 has 17 amino acids. The CDR3 DNA is TGTGCCAGCAGCCAAGATACCAGGGGCACTAGCACAGATACGCAGTATTTT. Translation gives CASSQDTRGTSTDTQYF.

The sample holds a few counts of this clonotype. For the CDR3, the DNA is TGTGCCAGCAGTCCAAGTTTTTTAACCTACGAGCAGTACTTC. It codes for CASSPSFLTYEQYF. The rearrangement links TRBV27 to TRBJ2-7; the D is unclear. Trimming shortened V by 5 bases and J by 2 bases, and 13 bases separated the two germline ends. Germline CDR1 is MNHEY and CDR2 is SMNVEV (reference sequence). The CDR3 consists of 14 residues.

The V gene is TRBV27, the J gene TRBJ2-5, with D perhaps being TRBD1 or TRBD2 (5 bases each). V was pared by 5 bases and J by 7 bases, with 17 bases between. Germline V gene sequence: CDR1 MNHEY, CDR2 SMNVEV (reference sequence). The CDR3 runs to 14 residues. CDR3 region: CASSNRDAGLTQYF. The CDR3 DNA reads TGTGCCAGCAGTAACCGGGACGCCGGGCTGACCCAGTACTTC.

The chain has TRBV10-3 and TRBJ1-5; 11 bases agree with TRBD1. Trimming took 10 bases from V and 4 from J; bases not matched to a gene: 6. This CDR3 region has 14 residues. Looked up from germline, CDR1 is ENHRY and CDR2 is SYGVKD. In DNA form, the CDR3 reads TGTGCCACAGGGACAGGGGGAATTAATCAGCCCCAGCATTTT. This sequence encodes CATGTGGINQPQHF.

The genes are TRBV4-3 and TRBJ1-5; D possibly corresponds to TRBD1 (6 bases). V was clipped by 0 bases and J by 4 bases, with 16 bases between them. Germline V gives CDR1 LGHNA, CDR2 YSLEER. The CDR3 has 17 amino acids. The CDR3 region is CASSQDRQGSINQPQHF. The CDR3 DNA follows: TGCGCCAGCAGCCAAGATAGGCAGGGGTCAATAAATCAGCCCCAGCATTTT.

This clonotype came up once. The V call is TRBV10-3, the J call TRBJ1-2, with D hard to call. V lost 3 bases and J lost 8, with 19 bases in between. The CDR3 consists of 15 residues. The germline V gene has CDR1 ENHRY and CDR2 SYGVKD. The CDR3 loop is CAISDRRTSGSGYTF. DNA for the CDR3: TGTGCCATCAGTGACCGTAGGACGTCGGGGAGCGGCTACACCTTC.

This clonotype appeared a few times. This chain links TRBV7-6 with TRBJ2-3, with D possibly being TRBD1 (5 bases). V dropped 4 bases and J dropped 0 bases, with 11 bases sitting between them. Per germline, CDR1 SGHVS and CDR2 FNYEAQ. The CDR3 sequence is 15 residues long. CDR3 in amino acids: CASSSLGDSTDTQYF. The CDR3 DNA is TGTGCCAGCAGCTCCTTAGGGGATAGCACAGATACGCAGTATTTT.

The chain carries TRBV28 and TRBJ1-2; 12 nucleotides agree with TRBD1. The CDR3 contains 17 residues. V gave up 6 bases and J gave up 6 bases; unmatched junction bases: 14. Germline V gene lookup returns CDR1 MDHEN and CDR2 SYDVKM. CDR3 nucleotides: TGTGCCAGCAGGCCCGGGACAGGGGGCGGTGTGCTCGATGGCTACACCTTC. Residues: CASRPGTGGGVLDGYTF.

The V call is TRBV6-2 or TRBV6-3, the J call TRBJ2-3; 12 nucleotides align to TRBD1. Germline loops: CDR1 MNHEY, CDR2 SVGEGT. The CDR3 length is 20 residues. Trimming took 3 bases from V and 2 from J; bases not matched to a gene: 15. The DNA of the CDR3 is TGTGCCAGCAGTTATGGGACAGGGGGCTCTAGCGGGAAATTCACAGATACGCAGTATTTT. Translated: CASSYGTGGSSGKFTDTQYF.

This clonotype was recorded many times. The chain uses TRBV29-1 and TRBJ1-2; D unresolved. V gave up 2 bases and J gave up 8 bases, with 12 bases separating them. From germline, CDR1 is SQVTM and CDR2 ANQGSEA. The CDR3 extends over 12 amino acids. In DNA, the CDR3 is TGCAGCGTTGAAAAGGGCCAAGCGGGCTACACCTTC. Protein product: CSVEKGQAGYTF.

This clonotype was seen ten or more times. The rearrangement joins TRBV6-5 to TRBJ1-2, with D uncertain. V lost 5 bases and J lost 8, with 15 bases in between. The CDR3 has 13 amino acids. Germline lookup yields CDR1 MNHEY and CDR2 SVGAGI. The CDR3 protein is CASSHGLLFGYTF. CDR3 sequence (DNA): TGTGCCAGCAGTCACGGACTCCTGTTCGGCTACACCTTC.

There are a few counts of this clonotype. This chain uses TRBV28 with TRBJ2-7; tentative D call: TRBD1 (5 bases). V lost 10 bases, J lost 2 bases, and 12 bases lay in between. The V gene's germline CDR1 is MDHEN and CDR2 SYDVKM. The CDR3 totals 12 residues. The CDR3 region is CATQGLAYEQYF. The CDR3 coding sequence is TGTGCCACCCAGGGCCTCGCCTACGAGCAGTACTTC.

To note about this clonotype: At one of its ends the junction is not consistent with the germline gene, which may arise from a read error. The V and J genes are TRBV4-1 and TRBJ2-1; perhaps D is TRBD1 or TRBD2 (6 bases each). The CDR3 is made up of 15 amino acids. Germline loops: CDR1 MGHRA, CDR2 YSYEKL. In DNA form, the CDR3 reads TGCGCCAGCAGCCAACGGGGGCTACCCGTGAATGTGCAGTTCTTC. It encodes CASSQRGLPVNVQFF.

The V gene is TRBV12-3 or TRBV12-4, the J gene TRBJ2-5, with a weak D call TRBD1 (5 bases). The CDR3 contains 14 residues. V was pared by 3 bases and J by 5 bases, with 13 bases between. The CDR3 sequence is CASSLGLSGETQYF. The CDR3 DNA follows: TGTGCCAGCAGTTTGGGGCTCTCAGGGGAGACCCAGTACTTC.